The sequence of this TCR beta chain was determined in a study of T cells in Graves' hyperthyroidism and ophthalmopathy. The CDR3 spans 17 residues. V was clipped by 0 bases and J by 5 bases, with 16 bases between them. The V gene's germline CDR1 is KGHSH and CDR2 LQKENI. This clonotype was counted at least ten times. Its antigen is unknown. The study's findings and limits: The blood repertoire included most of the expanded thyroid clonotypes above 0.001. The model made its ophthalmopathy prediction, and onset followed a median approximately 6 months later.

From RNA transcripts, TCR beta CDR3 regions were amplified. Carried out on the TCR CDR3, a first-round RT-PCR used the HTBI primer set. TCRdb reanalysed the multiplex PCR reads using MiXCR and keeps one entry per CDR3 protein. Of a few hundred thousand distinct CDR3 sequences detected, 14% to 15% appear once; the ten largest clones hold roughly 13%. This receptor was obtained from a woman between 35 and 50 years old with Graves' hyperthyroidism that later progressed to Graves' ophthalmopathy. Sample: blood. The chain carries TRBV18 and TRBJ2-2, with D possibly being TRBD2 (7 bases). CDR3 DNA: TGTGCCAGCTCACCACCGCTTGCGGGGGCCGGGACCGGGGAGCTGTTTTTT. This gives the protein CASSPPLAGAGTGELFF.